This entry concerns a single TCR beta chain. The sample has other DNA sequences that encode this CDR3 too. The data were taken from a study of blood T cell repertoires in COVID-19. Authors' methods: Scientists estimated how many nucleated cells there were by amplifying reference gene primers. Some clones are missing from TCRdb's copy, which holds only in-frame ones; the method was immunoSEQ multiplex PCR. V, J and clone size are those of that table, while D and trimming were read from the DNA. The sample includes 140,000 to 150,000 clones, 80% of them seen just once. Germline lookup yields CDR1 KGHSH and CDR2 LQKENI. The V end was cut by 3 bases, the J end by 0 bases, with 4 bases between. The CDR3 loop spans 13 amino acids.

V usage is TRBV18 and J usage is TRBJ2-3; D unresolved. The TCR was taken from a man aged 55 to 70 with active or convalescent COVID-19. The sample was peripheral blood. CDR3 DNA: TGTGCCAGCTCACCCCCAAGCACAGATACGCAGTATTTT. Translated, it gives CASSPPSTDTQYF. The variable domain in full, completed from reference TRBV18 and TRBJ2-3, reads NAGVMQNPRHLVRRRGQEARLRCSPMKGHSHVYWYRQLPEEGLKFMVYLQKENIIDESGMPKERFSAEFPKEGPSILRIQQVVRGDSAAYFCASSPPSTDTQYFGPGTRLTVL.